These 27 T cell receptor beta chains share one sample of origin, sequenced in a study of CD8 T cells in ankylosing spondylitis. In TCRdb, the 5' RACE reads were re-called with MiXCR into one record per CDR3 protein. The data contain 250,000 or so distinct CDR3 sequences, about 10% of them singletons. The sequencing input was blood, either unsorted or a sorted T cell fraction (not recorded which). These receptors originate from a male donor with ankylosing spondylitis or in good health (not recorded which).

This clonotype has a handful of counts. The rearrangement joins TRBV4-1 to TRBJ2-7, with 8 bases identical to TRBD1. The CDR3 runs 15 residues. The junction had 8 bases not matched to a gene; V was cut back by 3 bases and J by 4 bases. Germline values: CDR1 MGHRA, CDR2 YSYEKL. The CDR3 is CASSQPGGSPYEQYF. The CDR3 DNA reads TGCGCCAGCAGCCAGCCAGGGGGCTCACCTTACGAGCAGTACTTC.

In this sample, this clonotype turned up many times. V usage is TRBV5-1 and J usage is TRBJ2-7; D remains ambiguous. Trimming removed 0 bases from V and 3 bases from J, with 10 bases in between. This CDR3 is 14 amino acids long. CDR1 is SGHRS, CDR2 YFSETQ, per germline. CDR3 protein: CASSLGQRDYEQYF. Written as DNA, the CDR3 is TGCGCCAGCAGCTTGGGGCAGAGAGACTACGAGCAGTACTTC.

This clonotype was seen many times. V usage is TRBV12-3 or TRBV12-4 and J usage is TRBJ2-2; D is unresolved. This CDR3 comprises 11 residues. Trimming took 6 bases from V and 8 from J, leaving 7 bases between them. Here the CDR3 reads CASSPRGELFF. The CDR3 DNA reads as TGTGCCAGCAGCCCGAGAGGGGAGCTGTTTTTT.

In its sample, this clonotype was seen a few times. The V call is TRBV20-1, the J call TRBJ1-4, with 7 bases that match TRBD1. V lost 5 bases and J lost 6; bases outside the gene matches: 6. Looked up from germline, CDR1 is DFQATT and CDR2 is SNEGSKA (reference sequence). The CDR3 contains 13 residues. The CDR3, as DNA: TGCAGTGCTGCGGGACAGATGGATGAAAAACTGTTTTTT. Amino acid sequence: CSAAGQMDEKLFF.

This clonotype appeared many times. The chain carries TRBV27 and TRBJ1-1; D not certain. The CDR3 contains 13 residues. Trimming stripped 6 bases from V and 3 bases from J, with 11 bases between. Germline V CDR1 and CDR2: MNHEY, SMNVEV (reference sequence). In DNA, the CDR3 is TGTGCCAGCAGCTCCGGGATTCACACTGAAGCTTTCTTT. This translates into CASSSGIHTEAFF.

This clonotype was observed a handful of times. The rearrangement uses TRBV18 and TRBJ2-5, with 9 bases aligning to TRBD2. Germline loops: CDR1 KGHSH, CDR2 LQKENI. The CDR3 consists of 17 residues. The V segment lost 1 base and the J segment 4 bases; nucleotides outside the gene matches: 10. CDR3 bases: TGTGCCAGCTCACCACTACCCATAGCGGGAGTAGGAGAGACCCAGTACTTC. Amino acid sequence: CASSPLPIAGVGETQYF. Together with reference TRBV18 and TRBJ2-5, the CDR3 gives the full variable domain: NAGVMQNPRHLVRRRGQEARLRCSPMKGHSHVYWYRQLPEEGLKFMVYLQKENIIDESGMPKERFSAEFPKEGPSILRIQQVVRGDSAAYFCASSPLPIAGVGETQYFGPGTRLLVL.

This clonotype was seen ten or more times. The chain is built from TRBV7-2 and TRBJ2-2, with TRBD2 as a possible D gene (5 bases). The V and J ends lost 0 bases and 6 bases respectively, with 5 bases between them. The CDR3 consists of 13 residues. Per the germline V gene, CDR1 is SGHTA and CDR2 is FQGNSA. This CDR3 reads CASSLARAGELFF. CDR3 sequence (DNA): TGTGCCAGCAGCTTAGCGCGGGCCGGGGAGCTGTTTTTT.

The chain is built from TRBV11-2 and TRBJ2-3, with TRBD2 matching 12 bases. This CDR3 is 18 amino acids long. CDR1 SGHAT and CDR2 FQNNGV come from the germline V gene. V shed 4 bases, J shed 2 bases, and the junction held 10 bases outside the gene matches. CDR3 sequence (DNA): TGTGCCAGCAGCTATTTCTCTCTAGCGGGAGGGATCACAGATACGCAGTATTTT. Translated: CASSYFSLAGGITDTQYF.

V gene TRBV30 combines with J gene TRBJ2-3; D remains ambiguous. The CDR3 runs to 12 residues. Trimming cost V 6 bases and J 0 bases, with 7 bases left between them. Germline V CDR1 and CDR2: GTSNPN, SVGIG (reference sequence). The DNA of the CDR3 is TGTGCCTGTTCCCTCAGCACAGATACGCAGTATTTT. It codes for CACSLSTDTQYF. The full variable domain, in which reference TRBV30 and TRBJ2-3 provide the parts outside the CDR3, is SQTIHQWPATLVQPVGSPLSLECTVEGTSNPNLYWYRQAAGRGLQLLFYSVGIGQISSEVPQNLSASRPQDRQFILSSKKLLLSDSGFYLCACSLSTDTQYFGPGTRLTVL.

This clonotype was recorded many times. The rearrangement uses TRBV5-6 and TRBJ2-2; the match to TRBD2 covers 12 bases. Germline trimming cut 0 bases from V and 6 bases from J; bases unmatched to any gene: 3. The germline V gene has CDR1 SGHDT and CDR2 YYEEEE. The CDR3 totals 16 residues. The CDR3 DNA is TGTGCCAGCAGCTTGGGACTAGCGGGAGTCCCCGGGGAGCTGTTTTTT. This translates into CASSLGLAGVPGELFF.

This clonotype has at least ten counts. This chain connects TRBV7-3 to TRBJ2-2, with D possibly matching TRBD1 (6 bases). In germline, CDR1 is SGHTA, CDR2 FQGTGA. The CDR3 runs 15 residues. V lost 5 bases to trimming and J lost 2 bases, with 12 bases between them. The DNA of the CDR3 is TGTGCCAGCAGCCAACAGGGTTTTAACACCGGGGAGCTGTTTTTT. Its protein product is CASSQQGFNTGELFF.

This clonotype was detected many times. The V gene is TRBV12-3 or TRBV12-4, the J gene TRBJ2-1, with a weak D call TRBD1 (5 bases). This CDR3 is built from 13 residues. With 6 bases removed from V and 5 bases from J, the gap between germline ends came to 11 bases. In nucleotides, the CDR3 is TGTGCCAGCAGGTATACAGGTAACAATGAGCAGTTCTTC. It codes for CASRYTGNNEQFF.

This clonotype was recorded at least ten times. V is TRBV20-1 and J is TRBJ1-1; D remains ambiguous. This CDR3 has 14 amino acids. Trimming took 1 base from V and 3 from J, leaving 12 bases between them. The germline V gene encodes CDR1 DFQATT and CDR2 SNEGSKA (reference sequence). CDR3: CSARAPGLYTEAFF. The CDR3 nucleotides are TGCAGTGCTAGAGCCCCAGGACTCTACACTGAAGCTTTCTTT.

This clonotype was recorded many times. The chain joins TRBV7-3 to TRBJ1-2, with D possibly being TRBD1 (5 bases). The length of the CDR3 is 15 residues. The germline V gene encodes CDR1 SGHTA and CDR2 FQGTGA. Between the trimmed V and J ends, which lost 2 bases and 4 bases, there was a span of 14 bases. The CDR3 nucleotides read TGTGCCAGCAGCTTAGCGCCGGGACTGAGCTATGGCTACACCTTC. Translating it yields CASSLAPGLSYGYTF.

In this sample, this clonotype turned up a few times. The rearrangement links TRBV20-1 to TRBJ2-1, with 7 bases lining up with TRBD1. Unmatched junction bases numbered 7, after V lost 6 bases and J lost 2 bases. The CDR3 totals 14 residues. Per germline, CDR1 DFQATT and CDR2 SNEGSKA (reference sequence). This CDR3 is CSAEPGQTYNEQFF. Here the CDR3 DNA reads TGCAGTGCAGAACCGGGACAGACCTACAATGAGCAGTTCTTC.

This clonotype was recorded many times. The gene calls are TRBV20-1 and TRBJ2-5; the match to TRBD2 covers 12 bases. Germline lookup yields CDR1 DFQATT and CDR2 SNEGSKA (reference sequence). This CDR3 is 18 amino acids long. V lost 3 bases and J lost 0; bases outside the gene matches: 11. This chain's CDR3 is CSASRLAGGGRYQETQYF. The CDR3, as DNA: TGCAGTGCTAGCCGTCTAGCGGGAGGGGGGAGGTACCAAGAGACCCAGTACTTC.

This clonotype was found many times. The V and J genes are TRBV12-3 or TRBV12-4 and TRBJ1-1; 9 nucleotides match TRBD1. The CDR3 sequence is 16 residues long. Trimming at V came to 2 bases and at J to 0 bases, leaving 4 bases not matched to a gene. In DNA form, the CDR3 reads TGTGCCAGCAGTTTACGGGGACAGGGAATGAACACTGAAGCTTTCTTT. This sequence encodes CASSLRGQGMNTEAFF.

This clonotype was seen ten or more times. The J gene is TRBJ2-1, the V gene TRBV5-6; TRBD2 matches 7 bases. Germline lookup yields CDR1 SGHDT and CDR2 YYEEEE. The CDR3 extends over 16 amino acids. V was clipped by 1 base and J by 3 bases; unmatched bases: 7. The CDR3 spells CASSLLRLADYNEQFF. CDR3 DNA sequence: TGTGCCAGCAGCTTGCTTCGCCTAGCGGACTACAATGAGCAGTTCTTC.

The sample holds many counts of this clonotype. The chain carries TRBV5-1 and TRBJ2-1; D unclear. Trimming cost V 4 bases and J 3 bases, with 20 bases left between them. CDR1 and CDR2 (germline): SGHRS, YFSETQ. This CDR3 spans 17 amino acids. The CDR3 reads CASSLRTPAGNYNEQFF. CDR3 bases: TGCGCCAGCAGCCTCCGTACTCCTGCCGGCAACTACAATGAGCAGTTCTTC.

This clonotype came up many times. V gene TRBV6-4 combines with J gene TRBJ1-1; perhaps TRBD1 as D (5 bases). Trimming stripped 4 bases from V and 3 bases from J, with 15 bases between. In germline, CDR1 is MRHNA, CDR2 SNTAGT. The CDR3 has 15 residues. The CDR3 is CASSGTLKGYTEAFF. DNA for the CDR3: TGTGCCAGCAGTGGTACACTAAAGGGGTACACTGAAGCTTTCTTT.

This clonotype was observed a handful of times. This rearrangement joins TRBV6-1 to TRBJ2-3; 9 bases fit TRBD2. The junction had 15 bases not matched to a gene; V was cut back by 6 bases and J by 8 bases. This CDR3 has 16 residues. CDR1 MNHNS and CDR2 SASEGT come from the germline V gene. CDR3 in amino acids: CASREGRGGRLVTQYF. CDR3 sequence (DNA): TGTGCCAGCAGAGAGGGGCGGGGGGGCCGCTTAGTTACGCAGTATTTT.

The chain employs TRBV2 and TRBJ2-7, with TRBD1 identical over 8 bases. Germline values: CDR1 SNHLY, CDR2 FYNNEI. V shed 2 bases, J shed 2 bases, and the junction held 2 bases outside the gene matches. The CDR3 loop spans 14 amino acids. This CDR3 reads CASSERTGPYEQYF. The CDR3 coding sequence is TGTGCCAGCAGTGAAAGGACAGGGCCCTACGAGCAGTACTTC.

This clonotype was observed at least ten times. The chain is built from TRBV5-1 and TRBJ2-3; 9 bases are a match to TRBD2. Germline V gene sequence: CDR1 SGHRS, CDR2 YFSETQ. After removal of 4 bases from V and 3 bases from J, the junction contained 3 bases not matched to a gene. CDR3 size: 14 residues. CDR3 DNA: TGCGCCAGCAGCGGGCTAGCGGGGACAGATACGCAGTATTTT. This translates into CASSGLAGTDTQYF.

This clonotype was detected a few times. This chain links TRBV3-1 with TRBJ2-7; D remains ambiguous. This CDR3 is built from 12 residues. Germline V gene lookup returns CDR1 LGHDT and CDR2 YNNKEL (reference sequence). Trimming pared 1 base from V and 3 bases from J, leaving 4 bases between. The CDR3 loop reads CASSQVFYEQYF. CDR3 bases: TGTGCCAGCAGCCAAGTCTTCTACGAGCAGTACTTC.

This clonotype was counted at least ten times. The chain employs TRBV6-5 and TRBJ1-4, with D perhaps matching TRBD1 (5 bases). The ends were cut back, 2 bases at V and 4 bases at J, with 8 bases in the middle. The CDR3 runs 14 residues. Germline assignment: CDR1 MNHEY and CDR2 SVGAGI. CDR3 sequence (DNA): TGTGCCAGCAGTTACCTGGGGGGTAATGAAAAACTGTTTTTT. This sequence encodes CASSYLGGNEKLFF.

This clonotype was seen many times. The chain links TRBV25-1 to TRBJ1-3; D is undetermined. The germline V gene has CDR1 MGHDK and CDR2 SYGVNS. This CDR3 comprises 13 residues. Trimming cost V 5 bases and J 4 bases, with 9 bases left between them. CDR3 in DNA: TGTGCCAGCAGTAATGCTGGGGGAAACACCATATATTTT. Its translation is CASSNAGGNTIYF.

This clonotype was seen at least ten times. A read error may account for a junction end that differs from germline. The chain joins TRBV5-1 to TRBJ2-1; D is unresolved. Germline lookup yields CDR1 SGHRS and CDR2 YFSETQ. This CDR3 has 12 amino acids. The CDR3 protein is CASSLDPRFSVF. The DNA of the CDR3 is TGCGCCAGCAGCTTGGACCCCAGGTTTTCGGTCTTC.